These 14 T cell receptor beta chains originate from one sample sequenced in a study of metastatic and nonmetastatic thyroid tumors. Every patient underwent thyroid surgery untreated. TCRdb re-called the PCR reads via MiXCR. The sample holds tens of thousands of clones, approximately 22% seen once. Sequenced sample: adjacent normal tissue. The receptors originated from a female donor with papillary thyroid cancer or a benign thyroid nodule (not recorded which). Some clones in this sample may be carry-over from other donors' samples.

Of note for this clone: This likely comes from a read error, as the CDR3 has no conserved phenylalanine or tryptophan at its end. V usage is TRBV20-1 and J usage is TRBJ1-2; no clear D. CDR1 and CDR2 (germline): DFQATT, SNEGSKA (reference sequence). This CDR3 is built from 12 residues. The V end was cut by 5 bases, the J end by 4 bases, with 11 bases between. CDR3 nucleotides: TGCAGTGCTCAGGACTGGTTCTATGGCTACACCTGC. Encoded protein: CSAQDWFYGYTC.

By share, this clone ranks as medium-sized. The chain joins TRBV27 to TRBJ2-7; possibly TRBD2 for D (6 bases). V lost 4 bases to trimming and J lost 5 bases, with 12 bases between them. The CDR3 totals 13 residues. The V gene's germline CDR1 is MNHEY and CDR2 SMNVEV (reference sequence). The CDR3 coding sequence is TGTGCCAGCAGTTCCGGGACTGGCCACGAGCAGTACTTC. It codes for CASSSGTGHEQYF.

By its share, this clone is medium-sized. This sequence joins TRBV6-1 and TRBJ2-7; D is unclear. The CDR3 contains 14 residues. Trimming shortened V by 1 base and J by 0 bases, and 7 bases separated the two germline ends. Germline V gene data show CDR1 as MNHNS and CDR2 as SASEGT. This chain's CDR3 is CASSEEYYSYEQYF. Here the CDR3 DNA reads TGTGCCAGCAGTGAAGAATATTACTCCTACGAGCAGTACTTC.

The V call is TRBV6-4, the J call TRBJ1-5, with D hard to call. Trimming cost V 6 bases and J 7 bases, with 19 bases left between them. Germline CDR1 reads MRHNA; CDR2 reads SNTAGT. CDR3 size: 15 residues. CDR3 in DNA: TGTGCCAGCAGCGCACGGTGGGTAGCCAACCAGCCCCAGCATTTT. The encoded protein is CASSARWVANQPQHF.

Comments on this clone: The same CDR3 also results from other DNA sequences found in this sample. The V and J genes are TRBV12-3 or TRBV12-4 and TRBJ2-1; the D is unclear. V shed 1 base and J shed 7 bases, with 8 bases lying between them. There are 13 residues in the CDR3. The CDR3 is CASSLGLRNEQFF. Written as DNA, the CDR3 is TGTGCCAGCAGTTTAGGTTTGAGGAATGAGCAGTTCTTC.

This clone occurred many times. J is TRBJ2-7 and V is TRBV7-8; tentatively, D is TRBD2 (5 bases). Germline V gene sequence: CDR1 SGHVS, CDR2 FQNEAQ. V lost 4 bases and J 3 bases, leaving 16 bases between the germline ends. The CDR3 is 15 residues long. The CDR3 DNA is TGTGCCAGCAGCTCCGACGGGCTAACTAGCTACGAGCAGTACTTC. It translates to CASSSDGLTSYEQYF.

Sample share makes this clone medium-sized (0.01 to 0.1%). V gene TRBV6-5 combines with J gene TRBJ2-2; D remains ambiguous. Germline V CDR1 and CDR2: MNHEY, SVGAGI. The CDR3 is made up of 16 amino acids. V lost 3 bases, J lost 1 base, and 12 bases lay in between. This CDR3 reads CASSYTSYLNTGELFF. CDR3 DNA: TGTGCCAGCAGTTATACCAGCTATCTGAACACCGGGGAGCTGTTTTTT.

This clone was recorded many times. A read error may be the cause here, since a much bigger clone is one base away. Different DNA sequences within this sample yield the same CDR3. V gene TRBV20-1 combines with J gene TRBJ2-7; 12 nucleotides line up with TRBD2. Losses at the gene ends were 1 base for V and 3 bases for J; bases not matched to a gene: 4. The length of the CDR3 is 15 residues. Germline V gives CDR1 DFQATT, CDR2 SNEGSKA (reference sequence). The CDR3 region is CSARATSGRSYEQYF. The CDR3 nucleotides read TGCAGTGCTAGAGCTACTAGCGGGAGGAGCTACGAGCAGTACTTC.

A remark on this clone: Mismatch with germline at one junction end may stem from a read error. The CDR3 loop reads CASTECYRASGANVLTF. CDR3 DNA: TGTGCCAGCACAGAGTGTTACAGGGCCTCTGGGGCCAACGTCCTTACTTTC. The chain has TRBV28 and TRBJ2-6; TRBD1 is a possible D gene (6 bases). Per germline, CDR1 MDHEN and CDR2 SYDVKM. The CDR3 sequence is 17 residues long.

On this clone: With a much larger clone just one base away, this may be a read error. V and J are TRBV4-2 and TRBJ1-1; a possible D gene is TRBD1 (5 bases). CDR3 length: 17 residues. CDR1 and CDR2 from the germline V gene are LGHNA and YNFKEQ. The CDR3 nucleotides are TGTGCCAGCAGCCAGGACCCAGCCGGGGCTTGGGGCACTGAAGCTCTCTTT. It is translated as CASSQDPAGAWGTEALF.

V and J are TRBV6-4 and TRBJ2-3, with D possibly being TRBD2 (5 bases). V was cut by 4 bases and J by 4 bases, with 18 bases left in between. The CDR3 covers 16 residues. CDR1 is MRHNA, CDR2 SNTAGT, per germline. The DNA for the CDR3 is TGTGCCAGCAGTGCCCTTCCGTTGAGCGGCGCAGATACGCAGTATTTT. This codes for CASSALPLSGADTQYF.

The sample holds a few counts of this clone. An end of the junction does not agree with germline; a read error may underlie this. This rearrangement joins TRBV12-3 or TRBV12-4 to TRBJ2-5; the match to TRBD1 covers 10 bases. The J call may be incorrect, as the DNA end agrees better with TRBJ2-1. The CDR3 runs 15 residues. CDR3 loop: CPSSLWDRGTNEQFF. CDR3 DNA sequence: TGTCCCAGCAGTTTGTGGGACAGGGGTACCAATGAGCAGTTCTTC.

This clone was detected many times. The chain combines TRBV5-1 with TRBJ2-2; 7 bases map to TRBD1. Germline CDR1 reads SGHRS; CDR2 reads YFSETQ. The V and J ends lost 4 bases and 4 bases, in that order; junction bases with no gene match: 7. The CDR3 has 15 amino acids. The CDR3 sequence is CASSPGTVTTGELFF. The CDR3 coding sequence is TGCGCCAGCAGCCCGGGGACAGTGACCACCGGGGAGCTGTTTTTT.

This clone was recorded many times. The chain uses TRBV7-2 and TRBJ1-1; D is ambiguous. Germline loops: CDR1 SGHTA, CDR2 FQGNSA. The CDR3 runs 13 residues. Trimming cost V 4 bases and J 8 bases, with 14 bases left between them. The CDR3 DNA is TGTGCCAGCAGCTGGAACCGGGTCGCGGAAGCTTTCTTT. It specifies CASSWNRVAEAFF.